This T cell receptor beta chain was captured in a study of blood T cell repertoires in COVID-19. Across the study: Samples came from the United States, Italy and Spain, spanning acute and convalescent COVID-19. PBMCs, B-cell-depleted T cells, or T cells provided the cDNA or gDNA that made up the material.

Generated by immunoSEQ multiplex PCR, the TCRdb table keeps only in-frame clones and is missing some. The sample holds about 120,000 clones; around 85% are singletons and the top ten take about a sixth. V lost 3 bases and J lost 8; bases outside the gene matches: 4. CDR1 is KGHSH and CDR2 is LQKENI in the germline V gene. The CDR3 loop spans 14 amino acids. The V call is TRBV18, the J call TRBJ1-4, with 9 bases matching TRBD1. This TCR derives from a man aged 30-40 years with COVID-19, enrolled during active disease. The sequenced sample consisted of peripheral blood. The DNA of the CDR3 is TGTGCCAGCTCACCGGGACAGGGCGGCGAAAAACTGTTTTTT. Translating it yields CASSPGQGGEKLFF.